The clone carrying this T cell receptor (beta chain) was seen more than once but under ten times. The antigen is unknown. The ends were cut back, 3 bases at V and 1 base at J, with 9 bases in the middle. The CDR3 has 13 residues. Per germline, CDR1 SQVTM and CDR2 ANQGSEA. Described time point: pre-sensitization, week 0. The treatment was: therapeutic diphenylcyclopropenone sensitization with weekly scalp DPC. Each CDR3 protein gets one entry after TCRdb re-called the RACE reads with MiXCR. Among a few hundred thousand distinct CDR3 sequences listed, over 7.5% were seen once. These data come from a study of human T cells and chemical hapten exposure. Notes on the study in general: Donors in the study had alopecia, meaning their immune response may differ from healthy people's. While controls formed fewer of them, expanded TCRs formed significantly more large CDR3 similarity clusters.

This sequence joins TRBV29-1 and TRBJ1-1; D is unclear. The sample was whole blood, taken in connection with sensitization to the hapten diphenylcyclopropenone (DPC). The source is a man aged 18-30 years with alopecia areata. Some clones in this sample may be carry-over from other donors' samples. The CDR3 region is CSVETPQNTEAFF. CDR3 nucleotides: TGCAGCGTTGAGACGCCTCAGAACACTGAAGCTTTCTTT.